The 31 T cell receptor beta chains presented below share a single source sample, sequenced in a study of T-cell reconstitution after alpha-beta-depleted transplantation in children. Unique molecular identifiers tagged the TCRbeta library. TCRdb independently ran MiXCR on the PCR reads; one entry per CDR3 protein. Among tens of thousands of distinct CDR3 sequences listed, 40% to 65% were seen once. The sequences come from peripheral blood, collected before TCRalphabeta/CD19-depleted stem cell transplant. The receptor source for this set is a boy in the first two years of life with SCID, due to receive a stem cell transplant.

CDR3 nucleotides: TGCAGCGTTTGGCAGAACTATGGCTACACCTTC. It codes for CSVWQNYGYTF. The rearrangement joins TRBV29-1 to TRBJ1-2; the D is unclear. V lost 5 bases to trimming and J lost 2 bases, with 6 bases between them. CDR3 length equals 11 residues. Germline CDR1 reads SQVTM; CDR2 reads ANQGSEA. The complete variable domain, with remaining parts taken from reference TRBV29-1 and TRBJ1-2, reads SAVISQKPSRDICQRGTSLTIQCQVDSQVTMMFWYRQQPGQSLTLIATANQGSEATYESGFVIDKFPISRPNLTFSTLTVSNMSPEDSSIYLCSVWQNYGYTFGSGTRLTVV.

V gene TRBV5-5 combines with J gene TRBJ2-1, with D unclear. The germline V gene has CDR1 SGHKS and CDR2 YYEKEE (reference sequence). The CDR3 loop spans 11 amino acids. The V end was cut by 1 base, the J end by 7 bases, with 3 bases between. The chain's CDR3 is CASSLSNEQFF. The CDR3 DNA is TGTGCCAGCAGCTTGTCTAATGAGCAGTTCTTC. The full variable domain, in which reference TRBV5-5 and TRBJ2-1 provide the parts outside the CDR3, is DAGVTQSPTHLIKTRGQQVTLRCSPISGHKSVSWYQQVLGQGPQFIFQYYEKEERGRGNFPDRFSARQFPNYSSELNVNALLLGDSALYLCASSLSNEQFFGPGTRLTVL.

The chain is built from TRBV4-3 and TRBJ2-7, with 7 bases lining up with TRBD1. CDR1 and CDR2 from the germline V gene are LGHNA and YSLEER. CDR3 length equals 14 residues. V lost 2 bases to trimming and J lost 5 bases; unmatched junction nucleotides: 6. The CDR3 region is CASSQFAGGNEQYF. The DNA of the CDR3 is TGCGCCAGCAGCCAATTCGCAGGGGGAAACGAGCAGTACTTC.

The rearrangement links TRBV27 to TRBJ2-2, with D perhaps TRBD2 (6 bases). Germline CDR1 MNHEY, CDR2 SMNVEV (reference sequence). V lost 6 bases and J 4 bases, leaving 18 bases between the germline ends. The length of the CDR3 is 16 residues. In DNA, the CDR3 is TGTGCCAGCAGCCGACTAGAGGGCCGAGGCACCGGGGAGCTGTTTTTT. Translating it yields CASSRLEGRGTGELFF.

The rearrangement links TRBV20-1 to TRBJ1-2; perhaps TRBD1 as D (5 bases). Germline V gene sequence: CDR1 DFQATT, CDR2 SNEGSKA (reference sequence). CDR3 length: 15 amino acids. The V end lost 3 bases, the J end lost 2 bases, and 16 bases lay between the germline ends. CDR3 DNA sequence: TGCAGTGCTAGGGGACTTTACGAGGAGAACTATGGCTACACCTTC. Translation gives CSARGLYEENYGYTF.

This chain uses TRBV7-2 with TRBJ2-7, with D possibly being TRBD1 (6 bases). The germline gives CDR1 SGHTA, CDR2 FQGNSA. The CDR3 loop spans 14 amino acids. Trimming shortened V by 6 bases and J by 6 bases, and 18 bases separated the two germline ends. The CDR3 is CASSIVQGSFEQYF. In DNA form, the CDR3 reads TGTGCCAGCAGTATCGTACAGGGCAGTTTCGAGCAGTACTTC.

The chain couples TRBV18 to TRBJ1-2; D gene uncertain. V lost 3 bases and J lost 3, with 8 bases in between. The CDR3 is made up of 13 amino acids. Per germline, CDR1 KGHSH and CDR2 LQKENI. As DNA, the CDR3 is TGTGCCAGCTCACCCGGGTGGGACTATGGCTACACCTTC. Encoded protein: CASSPGWDYGYTF. Filled out from reference TRBV18 and TRBJ1-2, the complete variable domain reads NAGVMQNPRHLVRRRGQEARLRCSPMKGHSHVYWYRQLPEEGLKFMVYLQKENIIDESGMPKERFSAEFPKEGPSILRIQQVVRGDSAAYFCASSPGWDYGYTFGSGTRLTVV.

This clonotype was recorded many times. V and J are TRBV28 and TRBJ1-4; 10 positions match TRBD1. Germline-derived CDR1 and CDR2 are MDHEN and SYDVKM. The CDR3 contains 15 residues. Losses at the gene ends were 6 bases for V and 5 bases for J; bases not matched to a gene: 6. The CDR3 DNA sequence: TGTGCCAGCAGCCCAGGACAGGGGGGGAATGAAAAACTGTTTTTT. It is translated as CASSPGQGGNEKLFF.

This clonotype was counted once. The chain recombines TRBV20-1 with TRBJ2-1; tentatively, D is TRBD1 or TRBD2 (5 bases each). CDR3 length: 14 amino acids. Germline values: CDR1 DFQATT, CDR2 SNEGSKA (reference sequence). V gave up 8 bases and J gave up 8 bases, with 22 bases separating them. The CDR3 DNA sequence: TGCAGTTCTAACTTTCGACTTCAGGGAGATGAGCAGTTCTTC. Its translation is CSSNFRLQGDEQFF.

This clonotype was found once. The chain combines TRBV20-1 with TRBJ1-1; D uncertain. The V gene lost 2 bases and the J gene lost 8 bases, with 18 bases spanning the gap. Germline CDR1 reads DFQATT; CDR2 reads SNEGSKA (reference sequence). CDR3 length: 14 residues. CDR3 sequence reads: CSARPPGRSGEAFF. In DNA, the CDR3 is TGCAGTGCTAGACCTCCCGGGAGAAGCGGGGAAGCTTTCTTT.

V is TRBV7-9 and J is TRBJ2-4; the D is unclear. The V end lost 5 bases, the J end lost 8 bases, and 19 bases lay between the germline ends. The CDR3 is 15 residues long. Germline CDR1 SEHNR, CDR2 FQNEAQ (reference sequence). CDR3 protein: CASSPHHGQTDIQYF. DNA for the CDR3: TGTGCCAGCAGCCCCCACCACGGGCAGACGGACATTCAGTACTTC.

This clonotype came up once. This sequence joins TRBV20-1 and TRBJ2-1, with 7 bases identical to TRBD2. Germline CDR1 DFQATT, CDR2 SNEGSKA (reference sequence). CDR3 size: 21 residues. Germline trimming cut 0 bases from V and 0 bases from J; bases unmatched to any gene: 20. The CDR3 loop reads CSARDLSRTIGGISSYNEQFF. The CDR3, as DNA: TGCAGTGCTAGAGATCTGTCGAGGACTATCGGGGGGATCAGCTCCTACAATGAGCAGTTCTTC.

The chain is built from TRBV29-1 and TRBJ2-5; D may correspond to TRBD1 or TRBD2 (6 bases each). The CDR3 has 13 residues. V was shortened by 6 bases and J by 5 bases, with 16 bases between the two germline ends. The germline V gene has CDR1 SQVTM and CDR2 ANQGSEA. CDR3: CSVAGTQGETQYF. Here the CDR3 DNA reads TGCAGCGTGGCCGGGACTCAGGGGGAGACCCAGTACTTC.

The J gene is TRBJ2-5, the V gene TRBV3-1; D is possibly TRBD2 (6 bases). V shed 8 bases and J shed 5 bases, with 18 bases lying between them. CDR1 LGHDT and CDR2 YNNKEL come from the germline V gene (reference sequence). This CDR3 has 14 amino acids. The CDR3 DNA reads as TGTGCCAGCGCCGGGGGTAGCGGCGGGGAGACCCAGTACTTC. Protein product: CASAGGSGGETQYF.

This clonotype was detected ten times or more. The junction does not match germline at one end; this may be a read error. V and J are TRBV7-7 and TRBJ2-1, with a weak D call TRBD2 (6 bases). The germline gives CDR1 SSHAT, CDR2 FNYEAQ (reference sequence). This CDR3 comprises 13 residues. The CDR3 bases are TGTGCTAGCAGCTTAGCGGCCGGTAATGAGCAGTTCTTC. The encoded protein is CASSLAAGNEQFF.

The chain links TRBV20-1 to TRBJ2-5; possible D gene TRBD1, 6 bases. Germline V gives CDR1 DFQATT, CDR2 SNEGSKA (reference sequence). Deletions cut 0 bases from V and 5 bases from J, with 19 bases between. The CDR3 covers 16 residues. CDR3 region: CSARDLAQGRGETQYF. CDR3 nucleotides: TGCAGTGCTAGAGATTTAGCACAGGGAAGAGGGGAGACCCAGTACTTC.

The chain has TRBV11-2 and TRBJ2-3, with 12 bases identical to TRBD2. The junction had 9 bases not matched to a gene; V was cut back by 4 bases and J by 7 bases. The germline gives CDR1 SGHAT, CDR2 FQNNGV. The CDR3 totals 16 residues. This CDR3 is CASSSLGLAGGYTQYF. The CDR3 DNA is TGTGCCAGCAGCTCCCTTGGGCTAGCGGGGGGGTATACGCAGTATTTT. Based on the CDR3 plus reference TRBV11-2 and TRBJ2-3, the full variable domain is EAGVAQSPRYKIIEKRQSVAFWCNPISGHATLYWYQQILGQGPKLLIQFQNNGVVDDSQLPKDRFSAERLKGVDSTLKIQPAKLEDSAVYLCASSSLGLAGGYTQYFGPGTRLTVL.

This clonotype was observed a few times. The chain links TRBV20-1 to TRBJ2-7; 9 bases are shared with TRBD1. Germline CDR1 DFQATT, CDR2 SNEGSKA (reference sequence). This CDR3 region has 12 residues. Germline trimming cut 6 bases from V and 2 bases from J; bases unmatched to any gene: 2. The CDR3 sequence: CSAGTGTYEQYF. DNA for the CDR3: TGCAGTGCCGGGACAGGGACCTACGAGCAGTACTTC.

In this sample, this clonotype turned up a few times. The V gene is TRBV20-1, the J gene TRBJ1-3; D not resolved. Per germline, CDR1 DFQATT and CDR2 SNEGSKA (reference sequence). Between the trimmed V and J ends, which lost 2 bases and 0 bases, there was a span of 11 bases. This CDR3 contains 15 residues. The CDR3: CSARIPAFSGNTIYF. In DNA, the CDR3 is TGCAGTGCTAGAATCCCCGCATTCTCTGGAAACACCATATATTTT.

The genes are TRBV20-1 and TRBJ2-3; the match to TRBD2 covers 10 bases. V lost 2 bases, J lost 4 bases, and 6 bases stayed unmatched. This CDR3 is built from 15 residues. Germline CDR1 is DFQATT and CDR2 is SNEGSKA (reference sequence). In nucleotides, the CDR3 is TGCAGTGCTAGAAAGCGGGGGGGCTTCTCAGATACGCAGTATTTT. It codes for CSARKRGGFSDTQYF.

The chain links TRBV4-3 to TRBJ2-1; D possibly uses TRBD1 or TRBD2 (5 bases each). Per germline, CDR1 LGHNA and CDR2 YSLEER. The CDR3 totals 15 residues. The V end lost 0 bases, the J end lost 5 bases, and 11 bases lay between the germline ends. The CDR3 bases are TGCGCCAGCAGCCAAGAGAGGGGCAGTAACAATGAGCAGTTCTTC. Protein product: CASSQERGSNNEQFF.

The chain couples TRBV29-1 to TRBJ1-1; 10 bases agree with TRBD1. The germline CDR1 and CDR2 sequences are SQVTM and ANQGSEA. This CDR3 has 14 residues. V gave up 3 bases and J gave up 2 bases; unmatched junction bases: 3. CDR3 in amino acids: CSVEGDRGNTEAFF. In nucleotides, the CDR3 is TGCAGCGTTGAGGGGGACAGGGGCAACACTGAAGCTTTCTTT.

This clonotype appeared a few times. V and J are TRBV27 and TRBJ2-1; a weak D match, TRBD1 (5 bases). Germline CDR1 reads MNHEY; CDR2 reads SMNVEV (reference sequence). This CDR3 has 16 amino acids. V was shortened by 8 bases and J by 5 bases, with 22 bases between the two germline ends. The CDR3 nucleotides read TGTGCCAGCGGACCCTCTCCAGGGAAAAGGAACAATGAGCAGTTCTTC. Amino acids: CASGPSPGKRNNEQFF.

This clonotype was observed a few times. This rearrangement joins TRBV7-8 to TRBJ1-5, with D hard to call. This CDR3 is built from 15 residues. Trimming stripped 3 bases from V and 5 bases from J, with 14 bases between. The V gene's germline CDR1 is SGHVS and CDR2 FQNEAQ. CDR3 region: CASSLLDGFYQPQHF. The CDR3 DNA reads as TGTGCCAGCAGCTTGCTGGACGGATTCTATCAGCCCCAGCATTTT.

This clonotype was detected once. The chain uses TRBV4-1 and TRBJ2-3; D unresolved. Germline assignment: CDR1 MGHRA and CDR2 YSYEKL. V was pared by 5 bases and J by 5 bases, with 11 bases between. The CDR3 extends over 13 amino acids. The CDR3 region has the DNA TGCGCCAGCAGCTCCCTGGATGAAGATACGCAGTATTTT. Translation gives CASSSLDEDTQYF.

To note about this clonotype: One junction end does not reproduce the germline sequence, and a read error may be involved. In nucleotides, the CDR3 is TGTGCCATCAGTGAGTCCGCCGGGACTCCCTCCAACGAGCAGTACTTC. As protein: CAISESAGTPSNEQYF. The rearrangement uses TRBV10-3 and TRBJ2-7; perhaps TRBD2 as D (6 bases). The CDR3 contains 16 residues. Germline CDR1 and CDR2: ENHRY and SYGVKD.

This clonotype was detected a few times. The V gene is TRBV5-1, the J gene TRBJ2-5; 9 bases are a match to TRBD1. The CDR3 is 13 amino acids. The V and J ends lost 9 bases and 5 bases, in that order; junction bases with no gene match: 8. Germline CDR1 reads SGHRS; CDR2 reads YFSETQ. The CDR3 region is CATGTGSVETQYF. Written as DNA, the CDR3 is TGCGCCACCGGGACAGGGTCGGTGGAGACCCAGTACTTC.

The chain links TRBV4-3 to TRBJ2-3; 8 bases align to TRBD2. V lost 3 bases to trimming and J lost 4 bases; unmatched junction nucleotides: 9. Germline values: CDR1 LGHNA, CDR2 YSLEER. The CDR3 runs 16 residues. The CDR3 region is CASSQRTGGPADTQYF. Written as DNA, the CDR3 is TGCGCCAGCAGCCAGAGAACGGGGGGGCCCGCAGATACGCAGTATTTT.

This chain joins TRBV11-3 and TRBJ2-4; TRBD2 might be the D (6 bases). This CDR3 is built from 19 residues. V was trimmed by 1 base and J by 3 bases, leaving 22 bases between them. Germline-derived CDR1 and CDR2 are SGHNT and YENEEA. The CDR3 DNA sequence: TGTGCCAGCAGCTTAGGCCCGCGGGCGGGCGTGGGAGGCAAAAACATTCAGTACTTC. Translated, it gives CASSLGPRAGVGGKNIQYF.

The genes are TRBV5-1 and TRBJ1-2; D is unresolved. The CDR3 covers 13 residues. Germline V gene data show CDR1 as SGHRS and CDR2 as YFSETQ. Trimming took off 0 bases at V and 3 bases at J, with 6 bases between the two ends. The CDR3, as DNA: TGCGCCAGCAGCTTGGTAAGGGACTATGGCTACACCTTC. Translating gives CASSLVRDYGYTF.

This clonotype was found a few times. The chain has TRBV20-1 and TRBJ2-5; 13 bases agree with TRBD2. V gave up 4 bases and J gave up 4 bases; unmatched junction bases: 6. CDR3 length: 15 residues. Germline loops: CDR1 DFQATT, CDR2 SNEGSKA (reference sequence). The CDR3 sequence: CSAKLAGGIGETQYF. In DNA, the CDR3 is TGCAGTGCTAAACTAGCGGGGGGGATAGGAGAGACCCAGTACTTC.